The 26 T cell receptor beta chains presented below share a single source sample, sequenced in a study of graft-versus-host responses after intestinal transplantation. Assay: immunoSEQ multiplex PCR; the TCRdb copy retains only in-frame clones and omits some. The repertoire includes about 78,000 clones, 90% of them detected once, and less than 5% sits in the top ten. No antigen is known for these receptors. The sequenced sample was unstimulated CD8+ T cells sorted from spleen or lymph node cells, obtained before transplant. All receptors derive from a human donor who was the organ donor for an intestinal transplant.

This clone appeared a few times. This chain joins TRBV7-9 and TRBJ1-2; D perhaps matches TRBD1 (6 bases). Trimming removed 1 base from V and 8 bases from J, with 17 bases in between. The CDR3 loop spans 15 amino acids. Germline V lookup: CDR1 SEHNR, CDR2 FQNEAQ (reference sequence). The CDR3 DNA sequence: TGTGCCAGCAGCTTAGAGGGCGCGGGGGGCGACGGCTACACCTTC. Amino acid sequence: CASSLEGAGGDGYTF.

This chain connects TRBV11-2 to TRBJ1-1; 8 positions agree with TRBD1. Trimming cost V 7 bases and J 0 bases; bases outside gene matches: 4. Germline assignment: CDR1 SGHAT and CDR2 FQNNGV. The CDR3 spans 14 residues. The CDR3 loop is CASKGQGMNTEAFF. The DNA for the CDR3 is TGTGCCAGCAAAGGACAGGGAATGAACACTGAAGCTTTCTTT.

The chain couples TRBV7-6 to TRBJ2-1; 10 nucleotides line up with TRBD1. Germline V gene data show CDR1 as SGHVS and CDR2 as FNYEAQ. Germline trimming cut 1 base from V and 0 bases from J; bases unmatched to any gene: 0. The CDR3 covers 16 residues. Here the CDR3 reads CASSLGTGGSYNEQFF. The CDR3 DNA reads TGTGCCAGCAGCTTAGGGACAGGGGGCTCCTACAATGAGCAGTTCTTC. The variable domain in full, with the rest retrieved from reference TRBV7-6 and TRBJ2-1, is GAGVSQSPRYKVTKRGQDVALRCDPISGHVSLYWYRQALGQGPEFLTYFNYEAQQDKSGLPNDRFSAERPEGSISTLTIQRTEQRDSAMYRCASSLGTGGSYNEQFFGPGTRLTVL.

The J gene is TRBJ1-5, the V gene TRBV2; a possible D gene is TRBD1 (6 bases). CDR3 length: 16 amino acids. Per the germline V gene, CDR1 is SNHLY and CDR2 is FYNNEI. Trimming removed 1 base at V and 4 bases at J, with 14 bases between. As DNA, the CDR3 is TGTGCCAGCAGTGAAGGTCGCAGGGGCCATAATCAGCCCCAGCATTTT. Translated, it gives CASSEGRRGHNQPQHF.

J is TRBJ1-2 and V is TRBV10-3, with 10 bases fitting TRBD1. The CDR3 extends over 12 amino acids. V trimming: 7 bases; J trimming: 10 bases; junction bases outside the gene matches: 6. Germline CDR1 ENHRY, CDR2 SYGVKD. CDR3 nucleotides: TGTGCCATCATCGGGACAGGGGAAAACTACACCTTC. Its protein product is CAIIGTGENYTF.

V and J are TRBV15 and TRBJ1-6; D might be TRBD1 (6 bases). The CDR3 is 17 amino acids. V lost 1 base and J lost 6, with 16 bases in between. Germline loops: CDR1 LNHNV, CDR2 YYDKDF (reference sequence). The CDR3, as DNA: TGTGCCACCAGCAGAGCCGGACAGCTGAGGTTTAATTCACCCCTCCACTTT. Translating gives CATSRAGQLRFNSPLHF.

The V and J genes are TRBV7-9 and TRBJ1-1; tentatively, D is TRBD1 (5 bases). The germline V gene encodes CDR1 SEHNR and CDR2 FQNEAQ (reference sequence). The ends were cut back, 5 bases at V and 2 bases at J, with 21 bases in the middle. CDR3 length equals 17 residues. Written as DNA, the CDR3 is TGTGCCAGCAGCCAATGGGGAAGGGGCGATCCCAACACTGAAGCTTTCTTT. Amino acids: CASSQWGRGDPNTEAFF.

The rearrangement links TRBV27 to TRBJ2-5; tentative D call: TRBD1 (6 bases). The germline V gene has CDR1 MNHEY and CDR2 SMNVEV (reference sequence). The V end was cut by 5 bases, the J end by 2 bases, with 15 bases between. The CDR3 has 15 amino acids. CDR3 sequence reads: CASSHILTGQETQYF. In DNA form, the CDR3 reads TGTGCCAGCAGTCATATTTTGACAGGTCAAGAGACCCAGTACTTC.

In DNA, the CDR3 is TGTGCCACGGAACGGGGGGCGGGTCCCAATGAGCAGTTCTTC. Its translation: CATERGAGPNEQFF. This chain links TRBV15 with TRBJ2-1, with D tentatively TRBD2 (7 bases). The CDR3 extends over 14 amino acids. Germline V gene sequence: CDR1 LNHNV, CDR2 YYDKDF (reference sequence). V was pared by 9 bases and J by 6 bases, with 18 bases between.

The chain carries TRBV28 and TRBJ1-1; D gene uncertain. The CDR3 is 13 residues long. Per germline, CDR1 MDHEN and CDR2 SYDVKM. V lost 6 bases and J 1 base, leaving 9 bases between the germline ends. CDR3 DNA sequence: TGTGCCAGCAGCCTCCCGTCGAACACTGAAGCTTTCTTT. Its protein is CASSLPSNTEAFF.

The chain is built from TRBV5-4 and TRBJ1-1; 8 nucleotides line up with TRBD1. Trimming removed 0 bases from V and 6 bases from J; junction bases left unmatched: 16. In germline, CDR1 is SGHNT, CDR2 YYREEE (reference sequence). This CDR3 comprises 18 residues. CDR3 sequence reads: CASSLEPDREIPHAEAFF. The CDR3 bases are TGTGCCAGCAGCTTGGAGCCGGACAGGGAAATCCCGCACGCTGAAGCTTTCTTT.

This sequence joins TRBV15 and TRBJ2-3, with D uncertain. The length of the CDR3 is 15 residues. Deletions cut 0 bases from V and 0 bases from J, with 7 bases between. The germline CDR1 and CDR2 sequences are LNHNV and YYDKDF (reference sequence). CDR3 sequence: CATSRDSPSTDTQYF. CDR3 in DNA: TGTGCCACCAGCAGAGATTCCCCTAGCACAGATACGCAGTATTTT. The full variable domain, rest sourced from reference TRBV15 and TRBJ2-3, is DAMVIQNPRYQVTQFGKPVTLSCSQTLNHNVMYWYQQKSSQAPKLLFHYYDKDFNNEADTPDNFQSRRPNTSFCFLDIRSPGLGDTAMYLCATSRDSPSTDTQYFGPGTRLTVL.

The chain links TRBV15 to TRBJ1-1; tentative D call: TRBD1 (6 bases). Germline CDR1 LNHNV, CDR2 YYDKDF (reference sequence). Trimming shortened V by 0 bases and J by 6 bases, and 14 bases separated the two germline ends. This CDR3 has 15 residues. CDR3: CATSRDQGSDAEAFF. CDR3 DNA sequence: TGTGCCACCAGCAGAGATCAGGGGTCGGATGCTGAAGCTTTCTTT.

V gene TRBV6-6 combines with J gene TRBJ2-1; perhaps TRBD2 as D (6 bases). Germline values: CDR1 MNHNY, CDR2 SVGAGI (reference sequence). V dropped 6 bases and J dropped 10 bases, with 10 bases sitting between them. The CDR3 is made up of 11 amino acids. The CDR3 is CASSTEGEQFF. The CDR3 bases are TGTGCCAGCAGCACGGAGGGAGAGCAGTTCTTC.

The CDR3 is CASSRLAGGYNEQFF. The CDR3 nucleotides read TGCGCCAGCAGCCGGCTAGCGGGGGGTTACAATGAGCAGTTCTTC. The V call is TRBV4-1, the J call TRBJ2-1; 11 bases are a match to TRBD2. The CDR3 has 15 residues. Per the germline V gene, CDR1 is MGHRA and CDR2 is YSYEKL. Trimming at V came to 4 bases and at J to 4 bases, leaving 3 bases not matched to a gene.

The CDR3 here is CASSEGGRGPLIQPQHF. As DNA, the CDR3 is TGTGCCAGCAGTGAAGGAGGGAGGGGTCCCCTCATTCAGCCCCAGCATTTT. The gene calls are TRBV2 and TRBJ1-5, with D possibly being TRBD1 (5 bases). The CDR3 contains 17 residues. V lost 1 base to trimming and J lost 6 bases, with 19 bases between them. Germline CDR1 SNHLY, CDR2 FYNNEI.

The chain employs TRBV28 and TRBJ2-2; 8 nucleotides align to TRBD1. CDR1 and CDR2 from the germline V gene are MDHEN and SYDVKM. The CDR3 has 13 residues. J lost 5 bases, V lost 6 bases, and 2 bases had no gene match. The CDR3 sequence: CASSRTGTGELFF. As DNA, the CDR3 is TGTGCCAGCAGCCGGACAGGGACCGGGGAGCTGTTTTTT.

The chain carries TRBV10-1 and TRBJ1-1, with TRBD1 matching over 7 bases. Germline values: CDR1 WNHNN, CDR2 SYGVQD (reference sequence). The CDR3 has 12 amino acids. Trimming cost V 4 bases and J 8 bases; bases outside gene matches: 4. The CDR3 is CASSVGTAEAFF. In nucleotides, the CDR3 is TGCGCCAGCAGTGTCGGGACAGCCGAAGCTTTCTTT.

The gene calls are TRBV4-1 and TRBJ2-1, with TRBD2 as a possible D gene (5 bases). The CDR3 is 13 residues long. Trimming took off 1 base at V and 9 bases at J, with 10 bases between the two ends. Looked up from germline, CDR1 is MGHRA and CDR2 is YSYEKL. The CDR3 is CASSQVRESEQFF. CDR3 in DNA: TGCGCCAGCAGCCAAGTGAGGGAAAGTGAGCAGTTCTTC.

V is TRBV27 and J is TRBJ2-2; TRBD2 agrees at 7 bases. CDR3 length: 15 residues. After removal of 1 base from V and 3 bases from J, the junction contained 2 bases not matched to a gene. CDR1 and CDR2 (germline): MNHEY, SMNVEV (reference sequence). This CDR3 is CASSLFGGDTGELFF. Here the CDR3 DNA reads TGTGCCAGCAGTTTATTTGGGGGGGACACCGGGGAGCTGTTTTTT.

The chain uses TRBV7-9 and TRBJ1-5; 7 nucleotides align to TRBD1. J lost 6 bases, V lost 3 bases, and 8 bases had no gene match. This CDR3 contains 15 residues. CDR1 is SEHNR, CDR2 FQNEAQ, per germline (reference sequence). DNA for the CDR3: TGTGCCAGCAGCTTTCAGGGGGGAGCGGGTCAGCCCCAGCATTTT. Amino acid sequence: CASSFQGGAGQPQHF.

V gene TRBV28 combines with J gene TRBJ1-5; tentatively, D is TRBD1 (5 bases). The V end was cut by 5 bases, the J end by 7 bases, with 18 bases between. The CDR3 consists of 15 residues. Germline V gives CDR1 MDHEN, CDR2 SYDVKM. The CDR3: CASSPFVQGQQPQHF. The CDR3 DNA follows: TGTGCCAGCAGTCCCTTCGTCCAGGGCCAACAGCCCCAGCATTTT.

V usage is TRBV4-3 and J usage is TRBJ1-2; D not resolved. Trimming stripped 0 bases from V and 5 bases from J, with 10 bases between. In germline, CDR1 is LGHNA, CDR2 YSLEER. CDR3 length: 14 amino acids. The CDR3 DNA sequence: TGCGCCAGCAGCCAAGATATAGGAGAATATGGCTACACCTTC. This encodes CASSQDIGEYGYTF.

The chain employs TRBV9 and TRBJ2-3; D not certain. The CDR3 contains 12 residues. With 0 bases removed from V and 5 bases from J, the gap between germline ends came to 4 bases. Looked up from germline, CDR1 is SGDLS and CDR2 is YYNGEE. The DNA for the CDR3 is TGTGCCAGCAGCGTAGTGAGAGATACGCAGTATTTT. This translates into CASSVVRDTQYF.

This clone is classed as medium-sized. The CDR3 sequence is CASSQGVGQIYGYTF. The CDR3 nucleotides are TGCGCCAGCAGCCAAGGCGTGGGACAGATATATGGCTACACCTTC. V is TRBV4-1 and J is TRBJ1-2, with 7 bases aligning to TRBD1. This CDR3 is built from 15 residues. V was clipped by 1 base and J by 5 bases; unmatched bases: 7. Germline loops: CDR1 MGHRA, CDR2 YSYEKL.

The chain employs TRBV5-1 and TRBJ1-1; D call uncertain. Germline V gene lookup returns CDR1 SGHRS and CDR2 YFSETQ. Trimming pared 3 bases from V and 6 bases from J, leaving 15 bases between. CDR3 length: 14 residues. Here the CDR3 DNA reads TGCGCCAGCAGCTGGCGGGCTGGAGAGTCTGAAGCTTTCTTT. This gives the protein CASSWRAGESEAFF. The full variable domain, completed using reference TRBV5-1 and TRBJ1-1, is KAGVTQTPRYLIKTRGQQVTLSCSPISGHRSVSWYQQTPGQGLQFLFEYFSETQRNKGNFPGRFSGRQFSNSRSEMNVSTLELGDSALYLCASSWRAGESEAFFGQGTRLTVV.